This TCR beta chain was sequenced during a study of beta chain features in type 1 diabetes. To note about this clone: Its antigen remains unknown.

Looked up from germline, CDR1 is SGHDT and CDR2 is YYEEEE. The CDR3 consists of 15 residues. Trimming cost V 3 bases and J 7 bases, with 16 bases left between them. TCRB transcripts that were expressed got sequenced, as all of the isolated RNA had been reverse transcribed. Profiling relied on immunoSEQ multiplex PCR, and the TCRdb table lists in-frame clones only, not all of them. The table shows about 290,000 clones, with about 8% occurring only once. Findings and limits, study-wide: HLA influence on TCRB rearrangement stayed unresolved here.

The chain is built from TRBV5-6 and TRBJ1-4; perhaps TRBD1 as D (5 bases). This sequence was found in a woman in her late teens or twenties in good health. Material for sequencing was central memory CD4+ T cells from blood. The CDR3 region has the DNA TGTGCCAGCAGCTCGGTAGTGGCAGGGAGTGAAAAACTGTTTTTT. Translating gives CASSSVVAGSEKLFF.